A selection of T cell receptor beta chains follows, all from one sample in a study of T-cell memory formation after mild COVID-19. One entry per CDR3 protein, called by TCRdb with MiXCR from the 5' RACE reads. The table has hundreds of thousands of distinct CDR3 sequences, roughly 13% seen once. Sequencing was done on a sample of PBMCs or a T cell subset sorted from them (not recorded which). The receptors were gathered from a man younger than 30 who had mild COVID-19 (a few samples of this study predate the infection). Cell type and time point are not known. CDR3s include the opening cysteine and the closing phenylalanine or tryptophan. A D gene is named only where the DNA matches it firmly. Some rows have no size entry. The others give once, few or many, or a class for an expanded clone.

. | TRBJ1-1 | TRBV9 | . | TGTGCCAGCAGCGGAGGATTGGGGGCGGGCACTGAAGCTTTCTTT | CASSGGLGAGTEAFF
. | TRBJ2-7 | TRBV18 | . | TGTGCCAGCTCACCGCGAAGCTGGAGCTCCTACGAGCAGTACTTC | CASSPRSWSSYEQYF
. | TRBJ2-3 | TRBV12-3/TRBV12-4 | . | TGTGCCAGCAGCATCCCCGGACAGAGCACAGATACGCAGTATTTT | CASSIPGQSTDTQYF
. | TRBJ2-3 | TRBV13 | TRBD2 | TGTGCCAGCAGCTTCAACCCAAGACTAGCGCCCACAGATACGCAGTATTTT | CASSFNPRLAPTDTQYF
few | TRBJ2-1 | TRBV25-1 | . | TGTGCCAGCAGTGAATCGTTGGGGGTAGTAGGACGGCAGTTCTTC | CASSESLGVVGRQFF
. | TRBJ2-1 | TRBV5-1 | TRBD2 | TGCGCCAGCAGCCCAAGGCGGGGGGGCTCCTATGAGCAGTTCTTC | CASSPRRGGSYEQFF
. | TRBJ1-2 | TRBV4-2 | . | TGTGCCAGCAGCCAAGACCTCCAGGAAGTGAGATATGGCTACACCTTC | CASSQDLQEVRYGYTF
many | TRBJ2-2 | TRBV5-6 | . | TGTGCCAGCAGCTCTAATCCGTTCGGGGAGCTGTTTTTT | CASSSNPFGELFF
many | TRBJ1-5 | TRBV7-9 | . | TGTGCCAGCAGCTTCCAGGGCCATCAGCCCCAGCATTTT | CASSFQGHQPQHF
few | TRBJ1-5 | TRBV12-3/TRBV12-4 | . | TGTGCCAGCAGTTCCACGCTCAGGCGGCATTTT | CASSSTLRRHF
few | TRBJ1-1 | TRBV5-1 | . | TGCGCCAGCAGCTTGGCCCTGGACTCATTTGAAGCTTTCTTT | CASSLALDSFEAFF